Each of the 15 T cell receptor beta chains below was sequenced from the same sample in a study of blood T cell repertoires in COVID-19. This table comes from immunoSEQ multiplex PCR, and its TCRdb copy is limited to in-frame clones, with some not included. Of about 150,000 clones detected, around 85% appear once; the ten largest clones hold around 6.2%. The sequenced sample was PBMCs or T cells enriched from blood (not recorded which). The receptors derive from a woman in her thirties or forties who had recovered from COVID-19.

The chain joins TRBV28 to TRBJ1-1, with D maybe TRBD1 (5 bases). V lost 0 bases, J lost 6 bases, and 8 bases lay in between. Germline CDR1 and CDR2: MDHEN and SYDVKM. The CDR3 is 13 amino acids. As DNA, the CDR3 is TGTGCCAGCAGTTTATGGGCGGGGCCTGAAGCTTTCTTT. Translated, it gives CASSLWAGPEAFF.

This clone showed up just once. The V and J genes are TRBV11-1 and TRBJ2-1, with a possible D match to TRBD2 (5 bases). CDR3 length equals 16 residues. In germline, CDR1 is SGHAT, CDR2 FQDESV (reference sequence). Trimming took 6 bases from V and 4 from J, leaving 19 bases between them. The CDR3 DNA follows: TGTGCCAGCAGTTCTCTCTCAGCGGTCCCTTACAATGAGCAGTTCTTC. Protein: CASSSLSAVPYNEQFF.

The chain uses TRBV9 and TRBJ1-2; TRBD1 is a possible D gene (6 bases). Germline CDR1 and CDR2: SGDLS and YYNGEE. This CDR3 comprises 16 residues. Trimming took off 6 bases at V and 4 bases at J, with 22 bases between the two ends. The CDR3 reads CASNPGQNAEPYGYTF. The CDR3 DNA follows: TGTGCCAGCAACCCGGGACAAAACGCGGAGCCCTATGGCTACACCTTC.

The chain employs TRBV4-2 and TRBJ1-5; no reliable D call. V was pared by 0 bases and J by 2 bases, with 11 bases between. The CDR3 consists of 16 residues. CDR1 LGHNA and CDR2 YNFKEQ come from the germline V gene. The CDR3 protein is CASSQEIRSRNQPQHF. The CDR3 DNA sequence: TGTGCCAGCAGCCAAGAAATTAGGAGTCGCAATCAGCCCCAGCATTTT.

V is TRBV5-5 and J is TRBJ1-2; D unclear. CDR1 and CDR2 from the germline V gene are SGHKS and YYEKEE (reference sequence). V was pared by 3 bases and J by 6 bases, with 6 bases between. The length of the CDR3 is 11 residues. The CDR3 DNA reads as TGTGCCAGCAGCTCACTGGATGGCTACACCTTC. This sequence encodes CASSSLDGYTF.

The J gene is TRBJ2-4, the V gene TRBV3-1 (or the pseudogene TRBV3-2), with unresolved D. The CDR3 loop spans 14 amino acids. CDR1 LGHDT and CDR2 YNNKEL come from the germline V gene (reference sequence). The V end lost 8 bases, the J end lost 3 bases, and 14 bases lay between the germline ends. The DNA of the CDR3 is TGTGCCAGCCAAGACCCGGGTAGCAAAAACATTCAGTACTTC. This sequence encodes CASQDPGSKNIQYF.

The J gene is TRBJ2-7, the V gene TRBV13; D might be TRBD2 (5 bases). The CDR3 loop spans 14 amino acids. CDR1 PRHDT and CDR2 FYEKMQ come from the germline V gene (reference sequence). The V and J ends lost 5 bases and 0 bases respectively, with 11 bases between them. CDR3 region: CASSRRDNSYEQYF. The CDR3 DNA is TGTGCCAGCAGCCGACGGGATAACTCCTACGAGCAGTACTTC.

V is TRBV29-1 and J is TRBJ2-7; 7 positions agree with TRBD2. This CDR3 has 12 residues. The germline gives CDR1 SQVTM, CDR2 ANQGSEA. V lost 7 bases to trimming and J lost 0 bases; unmatched junction nucleotides: 3. CDR3 DNA sequence: TGCAGCGGCCGGGACTACTCCTACGAGCAGTACTTC. It yields the protein CSGRDYSYEQYF.

This clone was observed a single time. The chain is built from TRBV5-1 and TRBJ2-1; D might be TRBD2 (6 bases). V dropped 4 bases and J dropped 8 bases, with 13 bases sitting between them. Germline CDR1 SGHRS, CDR2 YFSETQ. The CDR3 is 13 amino acids. CDR3 sequence reads: CASSRDFGDEQFF. CDR3 DNA sequence: TGCGCCAGCAGCCGGGACTTCGGAGATGAGCAGTTCTTC.

The CDR3 nucleotides read TGTGCCAGCAGCGTAGTGGACAGGGTGAATGAGCAGTTCTTC. Translated, it gives CASSVVDRVNEQFF. The V call is TRBV9, the J call TRBJ2-1; 8 bases map to TRBD1. Germline loops: CDR1 SGDLS, CDR2 YYNGEE. This CDR3 comprises 14 residues. The junction had 3 bases not matched to a gene; V was cut back by 0 bases and J by 7 bases.

This clone occurred once. This sequence joins TRBV27 and TRBJ2-7; 7 nucleotides match TRBD2. V lost 5 bases, J lost 0 bases, and 13 bases stayed unmatched. The germline V gene encodes CDR1 MNHEY and CDR2 SMNVEV (reference sequence). The CDR3 is made up of 17 amino acids. The chain's CDR3 is CASSRLPKTSVSYEQYF. CDR3 bases: TGTGCCAGCAGTCGATTACCCAAAACTAGCGTCTCCTACGAGCAGTACTTC.

This chain joins TRBV19 and TRBJ2-4, with 9 positions matching TRBD1. The CDR3 runs 18 residues. The V gene end was trimmed by 0 bases and the J gene end by 0 bases; junction bases not matched to a gene: 6. Per germline, CDR1 LNHDA and CDR2 SQIVND (reference sequence). The CDR3 nucleotides read TGTGCCAGTAGTATAGATGGGACAGGGCTTCCAGCCAAAAACATTCAGTACTTC. Its translation: CASSIDGTGLPAKNIQYF.

The chain recombines TRBV19 with TRBJ1-6; the match to TRBD1 covers 7 bases. In germline, CDR1 is LNHDA, CDR2 SQIVND (reference sequence). The junction had 11 bases not matched to a gene; V was cut back by 3 bases and J by 6 bases. This CDR3 comprises 17 residues. The CDR3 here is CASSISLTAGGNSPLHF. CDR3 in DNA: TGTGCCAGTAGTATTTCCCTTACGGCAGGGGGTAATTCACCCCTCCACTTT.

This chain joins TRBV5-1 and TRBJ1-3, with D maybe TRBD1 (6 bases). Between the trimmed V and J ends, which lost 0 bases and 4 bases, there was a span of 11 bases. The CDR3 is 15 amino acids. CDR1 is SGHRS, CDR2 YFSETQ, per germline. CDR3 sequence (DNA): TGCGCCAGCAGCTTGGGAGGGGGAGCAGGAAACACCATATATTTT. It specifies CASSLGGGAGNTIYF.

This clone has only a few counts. CDR3 residues: CASGSGSRNQPQHF. The CDR3 bases are TGCGCCAGCGGCAGTGGGAGTCGTAATCAGCCCCAGCATTTT. The chain carries TRBV4-1 and TRBJ1-5; D ambiguous. Trimming shortened V by 8 bases and J by 4 bases, and 15 bases separated the two germline ends. The CDR3 has 14 residues. Per the germline V gene, CDR1 is MGHRA and CDR2 is YSYEKL.